This T cell receptor (beta chain) came from a study of blood T cell repertoires in COVID-19. Across the whole study: Samples of COVID-19 (acute and convalescent) were obtained from the United States, Italy and Spain. T cells, B-cell-depleted T cells, or PBMCs provided the cDNA or gDNA that served as material.

In the authors' workflow: Amplified reference gene primers provided the basis for estimating nucleated cell counts. Assay: immunoSEQ multiplex PCR; the TCRdb copy retains only in-frame clones and omits some. V and J calls and clone size are those listed in that table; D and trimming were worked out from the DNA. The sample shows 200,000 or so clones, 70% to 85% of them seen only once. V gave up 5 bases and J gave up 3 bases, with 8 bases separating them. Germline loops: CDR1 KGHSH, CDR2 LQKENI. This CDR3 is 13 amino acids long. The sequenced sample consisted of peripheral blood. This clonotype was obtained from a human donor with acute or convalescent COVID-19. The donor label of this sample is uncertain. The rearrangement uses TRBV18 and TRBJ2-1; a weak D match, TRBD2 (5 bases). CDR3 amino acids: CASSSTSYNEQFF. The CDR3 DNA reads TGTGCCAGCTCATCTACTAGCTACAATGAGCAGTTCTTC.